Here is one T cell receptor (beta chain) with its context. The treatment denotes: some 19 received Ad26.COV2.S at low or high dose, single or two shots; about 5 received placebo; per-sample allocation not given. Specimens were obtained on day 63 following the first vaccine or placebo injection. This specimen comes from a study of Ad26.COV2.S vaccination and SARS-CoV-2 variants. Overall study context: Once or twice, 56 days apart, Ad26.COV2.S was delivered intramuscularly.

Profiled with immunoSEQ multiplex PCR; TCRdb holds only in-frame clones, not every one. The sample records approximately 410,000 clones, 88% being singletons. The CDR3 contains 14 residues. The J segment lost 5 bases and the V segment lost 3 bases, leaving 4 bases of the junction unmatched. In germline, CDR1 is KGHSH, CDR2 LQKENI. The V call is TRBV18, the J call TRBJ1-5; TRBD1 matches 7 bases. The material sequenced was peripheral blood, taken in a trial of Ad26.COV2.S vaccine versus placebo. The receptor's source is a person between 18 and 65 years old who received the Ad26.COV2.S COVID-19 vaccine or a placebo. The CDR3 nucleotides read TGTGCCAGCTCACCTGGACAGGAGGATCAGCCCCAGCATTTT. Protein product: CASSPGQEDQPQHF.